The present T cell receptor beta chain was sequenced within a study of human T cells and chemical hapten exposure. As for the study in general: Donors were sensitized with 2% DPC on the upper inner arm.

TCRdb passed the RACE reads through MiXCR, listing each CDR3 protein once. Of some 380,000 distinct CDR3 sequences in the sample, 4.8% were seen once. Time point defined: patch test 1, 2 weeks after DPC sensitization. Treatment in this sample: therapeutic diphenylcyclopropenone sensitization with weekly scalp DPC. CDR3 length: 13 amino acids. Germline CDR1 SGHAT, CDR2 FQNNGV. This clonotype has only a few counts. This TCR was sampled from a woman in her forties or fifties with alopecia areata. Some clones in this sample may be carry-over from other donors' samples. The sequences come from whole blood, collected in connection with sensitization to the hapten diphenylcyclopropenone (DPC). The V and J genes are TRBV11-2 and TRBJ1-1; D remains ambiguous. The CDR3 region has the DNA TGTGTGTCTGCTCTTGGAAGGAACACTGAAGCTTTCTTT. It is translated as CVSALGRNTEAFF.